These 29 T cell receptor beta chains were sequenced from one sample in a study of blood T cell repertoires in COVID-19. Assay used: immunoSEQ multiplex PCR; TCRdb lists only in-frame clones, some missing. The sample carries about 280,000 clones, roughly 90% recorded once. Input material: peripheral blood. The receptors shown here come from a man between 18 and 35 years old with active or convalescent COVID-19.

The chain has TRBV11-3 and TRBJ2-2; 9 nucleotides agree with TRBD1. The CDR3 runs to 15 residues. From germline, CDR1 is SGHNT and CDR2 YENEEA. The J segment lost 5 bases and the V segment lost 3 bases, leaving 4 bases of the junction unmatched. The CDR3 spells CASSLDRGWTGELFF. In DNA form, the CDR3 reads TGTGCCAGCAGCTTGGACAGGGGTTGGACCGGGGAGCTGTTTTTT.

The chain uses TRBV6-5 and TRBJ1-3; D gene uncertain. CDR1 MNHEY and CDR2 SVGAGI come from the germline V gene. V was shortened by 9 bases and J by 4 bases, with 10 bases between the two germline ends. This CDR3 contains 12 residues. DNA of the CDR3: TGTGCCAGTGGGCCGACCGGAAACACCATATATTTT. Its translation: CASGPTGNTIYF.

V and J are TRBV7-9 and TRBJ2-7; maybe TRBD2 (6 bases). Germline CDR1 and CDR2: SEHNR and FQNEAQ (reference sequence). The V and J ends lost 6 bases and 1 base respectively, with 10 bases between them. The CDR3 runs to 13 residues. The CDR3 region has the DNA TGTGCCAGCAGGGACGGGGGTTCCTACGAGCAGTACTTC. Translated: CASRDGGSYEQYF.

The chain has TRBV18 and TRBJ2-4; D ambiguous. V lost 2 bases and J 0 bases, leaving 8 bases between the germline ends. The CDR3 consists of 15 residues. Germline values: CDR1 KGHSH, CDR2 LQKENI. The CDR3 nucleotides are TGTGCCAGCTCACCATTAGCACTAGCCAAAAACATTCAGTACTTC. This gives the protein CASSPLALAKNIQYF.

The CDR3 DNA reads TGTGCCAGCACCTCCGGACAGGGAGGAAGTGGAAACACCATATATTTT. Translating it yields CASTSGQGGSGNTIYF. This sequence joins TRBV7-9 and TRBJ1-3; 8 bases line up with TRBD1. Germline loops: CDR1 SEHNR, CDR2 FQNEAQ (reference sequence). The length of the CDR3 is 16 residues. V shed 7 bases, J shed 3 bases, and the junction held 11 bases outside the gene matches.

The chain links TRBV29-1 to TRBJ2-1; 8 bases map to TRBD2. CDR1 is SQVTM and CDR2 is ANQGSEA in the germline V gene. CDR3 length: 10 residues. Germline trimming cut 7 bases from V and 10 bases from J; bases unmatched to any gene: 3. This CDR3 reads CSARTSEQFF. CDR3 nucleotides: TGCAGCGCCAGGACTAGCGAGCAGTTCTTC.

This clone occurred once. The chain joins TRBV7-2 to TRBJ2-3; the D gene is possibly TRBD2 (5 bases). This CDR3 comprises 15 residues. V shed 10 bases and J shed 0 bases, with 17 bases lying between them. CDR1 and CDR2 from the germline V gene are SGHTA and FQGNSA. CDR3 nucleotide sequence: TGTGCCACCAGGACCCCGGGGAGAAGCACAGATACGCAGTATTTT. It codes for CATRTPGRSTDTQYF.

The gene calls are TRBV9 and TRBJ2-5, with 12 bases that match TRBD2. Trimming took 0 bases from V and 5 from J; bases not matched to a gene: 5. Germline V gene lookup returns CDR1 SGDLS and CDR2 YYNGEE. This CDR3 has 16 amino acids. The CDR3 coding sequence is TGTGCCAGCAGCGTAGAGCTAGCGGGGGGGCGTGAGACCCAGTACTTC. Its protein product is CASSVELAGGRETQYF.

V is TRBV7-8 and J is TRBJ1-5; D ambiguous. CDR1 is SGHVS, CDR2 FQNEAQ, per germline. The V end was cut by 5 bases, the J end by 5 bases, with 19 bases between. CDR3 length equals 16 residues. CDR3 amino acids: CASSPLSGWMDQPQHF. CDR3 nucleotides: TGTGCCAGCAGCCCACTCTCGGGGTGGATGGATCAGCCCCAGCATTTT.

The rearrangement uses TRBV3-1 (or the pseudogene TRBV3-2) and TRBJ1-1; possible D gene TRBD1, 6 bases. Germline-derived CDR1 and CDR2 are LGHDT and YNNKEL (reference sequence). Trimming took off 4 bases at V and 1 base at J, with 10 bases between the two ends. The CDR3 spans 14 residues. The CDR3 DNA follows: TGTGCCAGCAGCCGAGGGGGGGAGAACACTGAAGCTTTCTTT. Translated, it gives CASSRGGENTEAFF.

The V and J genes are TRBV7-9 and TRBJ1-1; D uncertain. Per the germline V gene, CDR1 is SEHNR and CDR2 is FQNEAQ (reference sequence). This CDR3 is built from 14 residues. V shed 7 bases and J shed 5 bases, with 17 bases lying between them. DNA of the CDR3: TGTGCCAGCACCTCCCCCTGGGGAGCGACTGAAGCTTTCTTT. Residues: CASTSPWGATEAFF.

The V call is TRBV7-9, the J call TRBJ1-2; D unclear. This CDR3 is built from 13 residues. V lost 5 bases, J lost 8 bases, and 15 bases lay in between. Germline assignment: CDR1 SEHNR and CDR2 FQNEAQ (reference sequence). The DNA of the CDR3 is TGTGCCAGCAGCCTTCGGGAGGGATGGGGCTACACCTTC. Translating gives CASSLREGWGYTF.

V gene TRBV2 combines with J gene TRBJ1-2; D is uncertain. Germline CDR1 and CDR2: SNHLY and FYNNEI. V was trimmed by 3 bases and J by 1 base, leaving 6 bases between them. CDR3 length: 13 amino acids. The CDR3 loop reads CASSEAGNYGYTF. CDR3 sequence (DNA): TGTGCCAGCAGTGAGGCGGGTAACTATGGCTACACCTTC.

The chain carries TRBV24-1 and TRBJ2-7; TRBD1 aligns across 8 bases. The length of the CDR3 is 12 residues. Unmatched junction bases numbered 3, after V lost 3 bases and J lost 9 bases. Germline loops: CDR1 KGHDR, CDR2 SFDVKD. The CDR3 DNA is TGTGCCACCAGTGATCGGACAGGGTTGCAGTACTTC. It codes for CATSDRTGLQYF.

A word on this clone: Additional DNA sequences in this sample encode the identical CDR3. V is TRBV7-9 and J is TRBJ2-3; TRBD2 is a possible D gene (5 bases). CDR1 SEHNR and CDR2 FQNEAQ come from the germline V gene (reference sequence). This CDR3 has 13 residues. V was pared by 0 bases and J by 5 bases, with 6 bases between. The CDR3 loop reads CASSLASGDTQYF. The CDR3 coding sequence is TGTGCCAGCAGCTTAGCCAGCGGAGATACGCAGTATTTT.

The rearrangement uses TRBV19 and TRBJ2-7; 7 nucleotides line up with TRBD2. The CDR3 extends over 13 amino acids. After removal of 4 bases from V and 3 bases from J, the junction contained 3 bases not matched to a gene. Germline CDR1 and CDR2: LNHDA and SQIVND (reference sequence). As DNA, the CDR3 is TGTGCCAGTAGTACCCGGGAGGACTACGAGCAGTACTTC. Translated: CASSTREDYEQYF.

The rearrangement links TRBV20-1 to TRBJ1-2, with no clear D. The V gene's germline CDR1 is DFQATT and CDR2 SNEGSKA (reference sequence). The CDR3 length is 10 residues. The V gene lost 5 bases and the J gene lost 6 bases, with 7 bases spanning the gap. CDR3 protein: CSALEDGYTF. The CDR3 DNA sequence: TGCAGTGCTCTCGAGGATGGCTACACCTTC.

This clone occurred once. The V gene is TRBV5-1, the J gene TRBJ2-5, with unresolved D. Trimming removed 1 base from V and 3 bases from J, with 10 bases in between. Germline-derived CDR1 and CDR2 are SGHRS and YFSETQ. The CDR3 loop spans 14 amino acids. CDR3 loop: CASSLLRVEETQYF. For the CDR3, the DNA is TGCGCCAGCAGCTTGCTCCGGGTAGAAGAGACCCAGTACTTC.

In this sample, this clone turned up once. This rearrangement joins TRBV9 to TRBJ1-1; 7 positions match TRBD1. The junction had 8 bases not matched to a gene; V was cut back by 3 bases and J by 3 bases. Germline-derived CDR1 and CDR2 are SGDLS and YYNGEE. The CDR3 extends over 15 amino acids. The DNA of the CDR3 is TGTGCCAGCAGCGCCCCTACAGGGGAGGACACTGAAGCTTTCTTT. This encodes CASSAPTGEDTEAFF.

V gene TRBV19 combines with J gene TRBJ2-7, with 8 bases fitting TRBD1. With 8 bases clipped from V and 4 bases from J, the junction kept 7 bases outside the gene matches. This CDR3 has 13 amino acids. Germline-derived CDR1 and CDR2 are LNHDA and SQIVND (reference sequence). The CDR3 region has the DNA TGTGCCAGTGCCGCTGGGACAGGATACGAGCAGTACTTC. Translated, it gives CASAAGTGYEQYF.

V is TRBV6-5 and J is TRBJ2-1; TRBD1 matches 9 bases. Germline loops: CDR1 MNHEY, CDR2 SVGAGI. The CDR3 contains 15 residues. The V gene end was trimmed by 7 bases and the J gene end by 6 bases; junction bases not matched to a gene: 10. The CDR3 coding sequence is TGTGCCAGCACCCTAGACAGGGGGGGTTTCAATGAGCAGTTCTTC. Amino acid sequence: CASTLDRGGFNEQFF.

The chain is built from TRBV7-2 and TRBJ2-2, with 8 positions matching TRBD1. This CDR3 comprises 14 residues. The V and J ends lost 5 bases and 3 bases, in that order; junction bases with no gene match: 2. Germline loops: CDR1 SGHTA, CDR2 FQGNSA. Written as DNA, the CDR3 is TGTGCCAGCAGCCTGACAGGGGACACCGGGGAGCTGTTTTTT. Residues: CASSLTGDTGELFF.

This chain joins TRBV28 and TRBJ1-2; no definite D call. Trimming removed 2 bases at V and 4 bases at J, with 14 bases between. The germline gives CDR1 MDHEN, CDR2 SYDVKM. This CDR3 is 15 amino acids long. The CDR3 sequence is CASSLGEATPYGYTF. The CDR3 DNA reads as TGTGCCAGCAGTTTAGGAGAAGCAACCCCCTATGGCTACACCTTC.

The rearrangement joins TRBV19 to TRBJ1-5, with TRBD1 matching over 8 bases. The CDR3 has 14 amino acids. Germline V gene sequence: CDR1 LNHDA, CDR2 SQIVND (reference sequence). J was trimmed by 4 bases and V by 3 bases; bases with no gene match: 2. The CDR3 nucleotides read TGTGCCAGTAGTATGCAGGGGGCGAATCAGCCCCAGCATTTT. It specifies CASSMQGANQPQHF.

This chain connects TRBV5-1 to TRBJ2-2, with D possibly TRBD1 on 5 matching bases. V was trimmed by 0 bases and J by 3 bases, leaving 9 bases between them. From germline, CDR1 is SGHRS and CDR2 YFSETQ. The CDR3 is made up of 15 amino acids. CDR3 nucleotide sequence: TGCGCCAGCAGCTTGGAGACAGTAGACACCGGGGAGCTGTTTTTT. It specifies CASSLETVDTGELFF.

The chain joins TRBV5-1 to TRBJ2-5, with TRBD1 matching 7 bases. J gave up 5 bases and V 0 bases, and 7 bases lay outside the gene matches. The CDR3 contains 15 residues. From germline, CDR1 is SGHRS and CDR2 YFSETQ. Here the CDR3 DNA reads TGCGCCAGCAGCTTGGGACAGGGATCGGTGGAGACCCAGTACTTC. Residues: CASSLGQGSVETQYF.

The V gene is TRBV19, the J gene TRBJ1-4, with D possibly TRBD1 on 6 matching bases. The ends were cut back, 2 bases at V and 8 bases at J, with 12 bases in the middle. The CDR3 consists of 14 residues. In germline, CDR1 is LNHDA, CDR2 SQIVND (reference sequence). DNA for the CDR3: TGTGCCAGTAGTATAACAGGGCGCGGAGAAAAACTGTTTTTT. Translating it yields CASSITGRGEKLFF.

For the CDR3, the DNA is TGTGCCAGTAGTATGGTCGCAGGGGGCCACCAGCCCCAGCATTTT. Its translation is CASSMVAGGHQPQHF. The rearrangement joins TRBV19 to TRBJ1-5; 8 bases match TRBD1. Germline V gene sequence: CDR1 LNHDA, CDR2 SQIVND (reference sequence). The CDR3 runs to 15 residues. Unmatched junction bases numbered 8, after V lost 3 bases and J lost 7 bases.

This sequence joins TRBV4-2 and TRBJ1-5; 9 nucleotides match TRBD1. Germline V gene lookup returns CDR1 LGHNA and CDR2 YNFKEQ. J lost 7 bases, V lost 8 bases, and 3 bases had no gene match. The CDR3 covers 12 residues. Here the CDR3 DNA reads TGTGCCAGCCGGGACAGGGCACAGCCCCAGCATTTT. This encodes CASRDRAQPQHF.